These 7 T cell receptor beta chains came from one sample sequenced in a study of read filtering for tumor transcriptome and immune sequencing. This library used approximately 0.4 ug RNA and molecular barcoded adaptors spanning alpha/delta and beta/gamma chains. TCRdb recomputed calls from the reads with MiXCR, one row per CDR3 protein. The sample includes 130,000 or so distinct CDR3 sequences, 13% of them seen just once. Sequencing used a population of CD138-negative cells sorted from bone marrow. These receptors were obtained from a donor aged 40 or older with multiple myeloma.

This clonotype was seen at least ten times. The chain is built from TRBV5-1 and TRBJ2-1; D is unclear. Germline CDR1 and CDR2: SGHRS and YFSETQ. The V end was cut by 1 base, the J end by 5 bases, with 7 bases between. The CDR3 runs to 13 residues. The DNA of the CDR3 is TGCGCCAGCAGCTTGTACGGCAACAATGAGCAGTTCTTC. Translating gives CASSLYGNNEQFF.

In this sample, this clonotype turned up many times. CDR3 coding DNA: TGTGCCAGCAGCTTCCAACATTCCGCAGATACGCAGTATTTT. The encoded protein is CASSFQHSADTQYF. The rearrangement uses TRBV7-8 and TRBJ2-3, with D unclear. V was trimmed by 3 bases and J by 4 bases, leaving 11 bases between them. Germline CDR1 is SGHVS and CDR2 is FQNEAQ. CDR3 size: 14 residues.

The count of this clonotype is one. It is likely a read error, because the conserved phenylalanine at the end of the CDR3 is missing. The limits of the CDR3 on the DNA are not certain, so only TCRdb's listed CDR3 is given. The rearrangement uses TRBV13 and TRBJ1-1; the D call in the table, TRBD1, was not verified against the DNA. The CDR3 is 11 amino acids long, termini counted. Germline-derived CDR1 and CDR2 are PRHDT and FYEKMQ (reference sequence). This CDR3 reads CASSLVGTGAV.

The chain links TRBV6-2 or TRBV6-3 to TRBJ2-2; 10 bases align to TRBD2. The trim removed 6 bases at V and 5 bases at J, leaving 6 bases unmatched. Looked up from germline, CDR1 is MNHEY and CDR2 is SVGEGT. This CDR3 is 15 amino acids long. CDR3 sequence (DNA): TGTGCCAGCAGGGATAGCGGGAGGCGAACCGGGGAGCTGTTTTTT. Its translation is CASRDSGRRTGELFF.

With regard to this clonotype: A much larger clone lies one base from this, so it may be a read error. The V call is TRBV19, the J call TRBJ1-4; D possibly corresponds to TRBD1 (5 bases). The germline V and J ends were trimmed by 1 base and 8 bases, with 14 bases remaining between them. Per germline, CDR1 LNHDA and CDR2 SQIVND (reference sequence). The CDR3 is 15 residues long. The CDR3 DNA reads as TGTGCCAGTAGTATAGTAGGCGGGGGAGACGAAAAACTGTTTTTT. Translating it yields CASSIVGGGDEKLFF.

This clonotype was seen at least ten times. This chain joins TRBV20-1 and TRBJ2-7, with 14 bases aligning to TRBD2. J lost 0 bases, V lost 1 base, and 8 bases had no gene match. Germline V CDR1 and CDR2: DFQATT, SNEGSKA (reference sequence). This CDR3 has 18 residues. CDR3 loop: CSARGLGLAGASSYEQYF. Written as DNA, the CDR3 is TGCAGTGCTAGAGGGCTGGGACTAGCGGGGGCAAGCTCCTACGAGCAGTACTTC.

This clonotype came up many times. J is TRBJ2-1 and V is TRBV12-3 or TRBV12-4; D call uncertain. Trimming took off 6 bases at V and 9 bases at J, with 15 bases between the two ends. The CDR3 consists of 13 residues. In DNA form, the CDR3 reads TGTGCCAGCAGGGAAGCCGTTAGGAGTGAGCAGTTCTTC. Its protein product is CASREAVRSEQFF.